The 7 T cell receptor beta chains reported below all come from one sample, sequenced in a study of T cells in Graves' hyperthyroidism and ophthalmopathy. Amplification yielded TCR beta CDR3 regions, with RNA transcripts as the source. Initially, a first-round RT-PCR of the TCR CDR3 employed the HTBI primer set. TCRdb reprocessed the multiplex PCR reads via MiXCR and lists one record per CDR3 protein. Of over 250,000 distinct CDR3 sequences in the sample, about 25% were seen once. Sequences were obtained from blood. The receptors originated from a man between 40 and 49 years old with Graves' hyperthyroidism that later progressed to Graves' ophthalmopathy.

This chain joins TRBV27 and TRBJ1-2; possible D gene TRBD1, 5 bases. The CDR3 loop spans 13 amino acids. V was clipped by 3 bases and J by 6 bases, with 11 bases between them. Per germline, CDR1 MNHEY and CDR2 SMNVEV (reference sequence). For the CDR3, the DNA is TGTGCCAGCAGTTTTTCACGGGGGAATGGCTACACCTTC. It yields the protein CASSFSRGNGYTF.

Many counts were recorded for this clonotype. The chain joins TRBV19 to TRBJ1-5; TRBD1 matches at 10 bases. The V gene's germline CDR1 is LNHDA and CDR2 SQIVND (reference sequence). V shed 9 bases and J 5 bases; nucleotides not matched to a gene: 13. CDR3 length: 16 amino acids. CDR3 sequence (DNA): TGTGCCAGCAAGGTTACCGGGACAGGGGATTATCAGCCCCAGCATTTT. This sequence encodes CASKVTGTGDYQPQHF. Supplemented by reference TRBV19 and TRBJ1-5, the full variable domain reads DGGITQSPKYLFRKEGQNVTLSCEQNLNHDAMYWYRQDPGQGLRLIYYSQIVNDFQKGDIAEGYSVSREKKESFPLTVTSAQKNPTAFYLCASKVTGTGDYQPQHFGDGTRLSIL.

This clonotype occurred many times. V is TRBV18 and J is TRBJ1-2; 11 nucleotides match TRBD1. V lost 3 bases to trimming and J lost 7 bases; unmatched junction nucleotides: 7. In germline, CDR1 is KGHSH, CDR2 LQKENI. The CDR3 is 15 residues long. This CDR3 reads CASSPSGTGGAGYTF. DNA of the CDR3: TGTGCCAGCTCACCCTCCGGGACAGGGGGGGCTGGCTACACCTTC.

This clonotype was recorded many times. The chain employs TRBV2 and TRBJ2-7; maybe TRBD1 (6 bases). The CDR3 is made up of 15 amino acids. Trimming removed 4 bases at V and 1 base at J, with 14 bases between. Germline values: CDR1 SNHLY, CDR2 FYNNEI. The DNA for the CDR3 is TGTGCCAGCAGTGGGCAGGGGTCGGAATCCTACGAGCAGTACTTC. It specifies CASSGQGSESYEQYF. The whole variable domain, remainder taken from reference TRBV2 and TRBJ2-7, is EPEVTQTPSHQVTQMGQEVILRCVPISNHLYFYWYRQILGQKVEFLVSFYNNEISEKSEIFDDQFSVERPDGSNFTLKIRSTKLEDSAMYFCASSGQGSESYEQYFGPGTRLTVT.

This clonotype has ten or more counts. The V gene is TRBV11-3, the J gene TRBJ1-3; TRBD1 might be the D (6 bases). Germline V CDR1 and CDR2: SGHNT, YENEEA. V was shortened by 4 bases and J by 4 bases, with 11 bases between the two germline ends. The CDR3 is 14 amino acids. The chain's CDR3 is CASSYRATGNTIYF. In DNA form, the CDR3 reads TGTGCCAGCAGCTACAGGGCAACCGGAAACACCATATATTTT.

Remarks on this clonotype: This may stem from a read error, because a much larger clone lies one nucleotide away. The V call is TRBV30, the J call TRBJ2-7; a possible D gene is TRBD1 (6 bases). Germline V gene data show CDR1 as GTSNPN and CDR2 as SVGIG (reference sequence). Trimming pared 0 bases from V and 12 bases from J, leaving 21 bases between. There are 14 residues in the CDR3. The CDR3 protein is CAWSVHRVQVGRYF. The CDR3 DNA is TGTGCCTGGAGTGTACACAGGGTCCAGGTCGGGCGGTACTTC.

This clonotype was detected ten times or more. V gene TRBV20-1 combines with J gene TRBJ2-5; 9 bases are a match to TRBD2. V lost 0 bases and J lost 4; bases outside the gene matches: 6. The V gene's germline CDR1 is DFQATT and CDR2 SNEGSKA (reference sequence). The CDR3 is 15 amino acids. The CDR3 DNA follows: TGCAGTGCTAGAGAGGGTAGCGGGGGCGGAGAGACCCAGTACTTC. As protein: CSAREGSGGGETQYF.